This T cell receptor (beta chain) was obtained from a study of blood T cell repertoires in COVID-19. V was cut by 3 bases and J by 4 bases, with 8 bases left in between. This CDR3 has 13 amino acids. Measured with immunoSEQ multiplex PCR; TCRdb has only the in-frame clones, and not every one. The sample has approximately 350,000 clones, about 88% seen once. V is TRBV12-3 or TRBV12-4 and J is TRBJ2-3, with D possibly TRBD2 on 5 matching bases. This TCR came from a woman in her fifties or sixties with COVID-19, enrolled during active disease. The sample consisted of peripheral blood. The CDR3 loop is CASSFGGSDTQYF. The CDR3 DNA reads TGTGCCAGCAGTTTCGGCGGGTCAGATACGCAGTATTTT.